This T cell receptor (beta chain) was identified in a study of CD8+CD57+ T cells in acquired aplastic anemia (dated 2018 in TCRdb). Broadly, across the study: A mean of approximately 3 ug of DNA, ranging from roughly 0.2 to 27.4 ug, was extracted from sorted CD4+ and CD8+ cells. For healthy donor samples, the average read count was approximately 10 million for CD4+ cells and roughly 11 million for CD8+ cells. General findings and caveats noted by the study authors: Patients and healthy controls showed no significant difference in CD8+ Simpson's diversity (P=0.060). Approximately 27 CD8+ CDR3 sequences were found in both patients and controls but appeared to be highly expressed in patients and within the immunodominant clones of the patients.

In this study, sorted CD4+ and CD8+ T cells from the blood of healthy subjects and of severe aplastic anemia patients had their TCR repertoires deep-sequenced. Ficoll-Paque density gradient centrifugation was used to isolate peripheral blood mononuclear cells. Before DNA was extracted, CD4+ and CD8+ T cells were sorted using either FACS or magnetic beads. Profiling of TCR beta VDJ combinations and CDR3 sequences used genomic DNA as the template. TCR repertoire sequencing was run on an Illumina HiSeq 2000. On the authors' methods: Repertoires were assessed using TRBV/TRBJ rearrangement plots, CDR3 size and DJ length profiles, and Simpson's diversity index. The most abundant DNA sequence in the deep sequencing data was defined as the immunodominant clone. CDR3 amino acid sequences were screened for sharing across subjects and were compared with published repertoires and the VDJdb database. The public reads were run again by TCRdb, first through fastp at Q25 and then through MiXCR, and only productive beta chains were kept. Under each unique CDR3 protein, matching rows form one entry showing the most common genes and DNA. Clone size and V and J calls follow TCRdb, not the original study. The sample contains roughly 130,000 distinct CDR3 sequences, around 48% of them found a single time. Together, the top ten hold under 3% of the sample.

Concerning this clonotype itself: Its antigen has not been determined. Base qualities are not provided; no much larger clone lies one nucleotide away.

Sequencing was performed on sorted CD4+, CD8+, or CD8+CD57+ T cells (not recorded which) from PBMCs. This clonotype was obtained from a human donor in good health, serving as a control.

The DNA sequence is given as TGCAGCGTTGGACAGGGAGTGTATGAGCAGTTCTTC. Its coded protein is CSVGQGVYEQFF. The rearranged segments are TRBV29-1 and TRBJ2-1, with 7 bases aligning to TRBD1. Unmatched junction bases come to 5, with V trimmed by 4 bases and J by 8 bases. CDR1 and CDR2, per the germline V gene, are SQVTM and ANQGSEA. Including cysteine and phenylalanine, the CDR3 has 12 amino acids. This entry keeps only the CDR3 DNA: 36 bases, framed from base 1.